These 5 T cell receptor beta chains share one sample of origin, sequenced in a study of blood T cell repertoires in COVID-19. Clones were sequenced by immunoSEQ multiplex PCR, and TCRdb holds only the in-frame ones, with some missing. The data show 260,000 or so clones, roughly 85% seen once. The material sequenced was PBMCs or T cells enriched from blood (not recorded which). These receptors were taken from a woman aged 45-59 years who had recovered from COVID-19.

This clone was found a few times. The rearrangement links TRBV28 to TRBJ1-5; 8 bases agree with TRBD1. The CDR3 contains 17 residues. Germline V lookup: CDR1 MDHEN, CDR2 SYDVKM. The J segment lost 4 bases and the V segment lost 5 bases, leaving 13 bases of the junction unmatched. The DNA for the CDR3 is TGTGCCAGCAGTCCCCTCGTTGGACAGGGTTGGAATCAGCCCCAGCATTTT. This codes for CASSPLVGQGWNQPQHF.

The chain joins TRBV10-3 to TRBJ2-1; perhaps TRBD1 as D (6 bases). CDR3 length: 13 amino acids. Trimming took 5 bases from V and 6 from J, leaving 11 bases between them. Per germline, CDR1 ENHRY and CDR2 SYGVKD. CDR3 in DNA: TGTGCCATCAGTCTTCCAGGGGCCAATGAGCAGTTCTTC. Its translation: CAISLPGANEQFF.

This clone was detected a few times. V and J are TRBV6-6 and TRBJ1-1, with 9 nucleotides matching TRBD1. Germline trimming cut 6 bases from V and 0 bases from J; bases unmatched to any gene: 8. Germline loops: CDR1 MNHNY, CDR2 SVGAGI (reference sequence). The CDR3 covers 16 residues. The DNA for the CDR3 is TGTGCCAGCAGACACGGGACAGGGAGATTGAACACTGAAGCTTTCTTT. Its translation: CASRHGTGRLNTEAFF.

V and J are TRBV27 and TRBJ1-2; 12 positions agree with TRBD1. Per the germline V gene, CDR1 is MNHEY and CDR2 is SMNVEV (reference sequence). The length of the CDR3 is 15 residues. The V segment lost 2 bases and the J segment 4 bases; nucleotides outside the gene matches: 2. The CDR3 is CASSLVGQGAYGYTF. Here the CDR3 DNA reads TGTGCCAGCAGTTTAGTGGGACAGGGGGCCTATGGCTACACCTTC.

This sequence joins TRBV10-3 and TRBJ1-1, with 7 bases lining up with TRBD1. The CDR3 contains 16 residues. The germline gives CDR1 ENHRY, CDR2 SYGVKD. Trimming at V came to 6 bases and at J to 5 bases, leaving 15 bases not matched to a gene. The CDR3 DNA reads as TGTGCCATCAGAGATAAAGGCGGGACAGTCTTTACTGAAGCTTTCTTT. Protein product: CAIRDKGGTVFTEAFF.